Below are 2 T cell receptor beta chains sequenced from a single sample in a study of PD-L1 blockade in urothelial cancer. Some clones are missing from TCRdb's copy, which holds only in-frame ones; the method was immunoSEQ multiplex PCR. The sample contains about 40,000 clones, about 86% of which appear only once. Sequencing used PBMCs, obtained around atezolizumab (anti-PD-L1) treatment. These receptors came from a man aged 55-75 years with urothelial cancer.

V usage is TRBV6-5 and J usage is TRBJ1-1; no reliable D call. The CDR3 totals 16 residues. Germline CDR1 and CDR2: MNHEY and SVGAGI. The V gene lost 0 bases and the J gene lost 0 bases, with 11 bases spanning the gap. The CDR3 is CASSYSNSLMNTEAFF. The CDR3 nucleotides are TGTGCCAGCAGTTACTCTAACAGCCTCATGAACACTGAAGCTTTCTTT.

The CDR3 bases are TGTGCCAGCAGCGACAGTGGGAATTCACCCCTCCACTTT. It yields the protein CASSDSGNSPLHF. The chain uses TRBV7-9 and TRBJ1-6; perhaps TRBD1 as D (5 bases). The V end was cut by 5 bases, the J end by 7 bases, with 9 bases between. The CDR3 spans 13 residues. Germline values: CDR1 SEHNR, CDR2 FQNEAQ (reference sequence).